The clone carrying this TCR beta chain was observed a handful of times. Its antigen is unidentified. V was shortened by 2 bases and J by 4 bases, with 9 bases between the two germline ends. The CDR3 sequence is 13 residues long. From germline, CDR1 is SGDLS and CDR2 YYNGEE. The data belong to a study of cytomegalovirus exposure and HLA in healthy donors. Overall study findings and caveats: With later analysis, a missense DCLRE1C variant became linked to TCR beta V- and J-gene trimming. Being productive about 87% or about 30% of the time was typical of most TCR beta V segments in an earlier analysis.

With 60 Vbeta and 13 Jbeta primers, the PCR was carried out. Profiling relied on immunoSEQ multiplex PCR, and the TCRdb table lists in-frame clones only, not all of them. The sample includes about 140,000 clones, around two thirds of them seen just once. The chain uses TRBV9 and TRBJ1-1; D gene unclear. This sequence originates from a young man in good health and CMV-seropositive. The sample consisted of PBMCs. CDR3 sequence (DNA): TGTGCCAGCAGCGTTACTACGGGCACTGAAGCTTTCTTT. Translating it yields CASSVTTGTEAFF.